Listed here is a single T cell receptor (beta chain). The clone's antigen remains unknown. For CDR1 and CDR2, the germline V gene lists ENHRY and SYGVKD. The CDR3 starts with the cysteine, ends with the phenylalanine, and has 15 residues. The protein alone is recorded here. This record comes from a study of diagnostic markers for celiac disease (dated by TCRdb to the early 2020s). This sample was sequenced with an Illumina MiSeq. One entry per CDR3 protein sequence results from the TCRdb reprocessing of the reads, with DNA left out. In this sample's table one finds about 7,500 distinct CDR3 sequences. Of the sample, under 6.5% is held by the ten largest clones.

Material: either unsorted cells or a sorted T cell fraction (not recorded which). Rearrangement joined TRBV10-3 to TRBJ2-3; the D call of TRBD1 rests on TCRdb alone, since no DNA is present to check it. The clonotype comes from a human donor. This table probably holds off-target reads from a library built for another chain. The CDR3 region has the sequence CAIRGTGSSTDTQYF.